This is a list of T cell receptor beta chains from one sample in a study of shared clonotypes between healthy human individuals. Libraries were prepared by immunoSEQ multiplex PCR; TCRdb keeps only in-frame clonotypes and omits some of them. The sample shows roughly 1,100,000 clones, more than 60% of them seen only once. Sequencing was carried out using memory CD4+ T cells sorted from blood. Receptors originate from a man younger than 35 in good health. Both conserved end residues are part of each CDR3. Fields, in order: V gene, clone size, D gene, J gene, CDR3 DNA, CDR3 protein. A D gene is named only where the DNA matches it firmly. A row's size may be missing; if present it is once, few, many or a size class.

>TRBV18|.|.|TRBJ1-1
TGTGCCAGCTCACCACCGGTCAGGATGAACACTGAAGCTTTCTTT
CASSPPVRMNTEAFF
>TRBV5-1|.|.|TRBJ2-1
TGCGCCAGCAGCTTGGCCGCCGGATCCGAATATGAGCAGTTCTTC
CASSLAAGSEYEQFF
>TRBV5-6|.|TRBD1|TRBJ1-1
TGTGCCAGCAGCCCTCTACAGGGGAGAAGCCACACTGAAGCTTTCTTT
CASSPLQGRSHTEAFF
>TRBV10-3|once|TRBD2|TRBJ2-1
TGTGCCATCAGAGCCGGGACTAGCGGGAGTGGTGAGCAGTTCTTC
CAIRAGTSGSGEQFF
>TRBV19|few|.|TRBJ1-3
TGTGCCAGTAGTCTCAGGCCCTCGTCGGGGGGAAACACCATATATTTT
CASSLRPSSGGNTIYF
>TRBV6-6|.|.|TRBJ1-2
TGTGCCAGCAGTTACCCGGTCAGAGACTATGGCTACACCTTC
CASSYPVRDYGYTF
>TRBV7-8|few|.|TRBJ2-3
TGTGCCAGCAGCCACCGGGGGATCGGCACAGATACGCAGTATTTT
CASSHRGIGTDTQYF
>TRBV11-3|.|.|TRBJ2-1
TGTGCCAGCAGCTTAGGGGTGGCAAATGAGCAGTTCTTC
CASSLGVANEQFF
>TRBV11-2|.|.|TRBJ2-2
TGTGCCAGCCGGAAAGTCGGGACCGGGGAGCTGTTTTTT
CASRKVGTGELFF
>TRBV27|.|.|TRBJ1-2
TGTGCCAGCAGTTTATCGCAAATCCATGGCGGCAGCTATGGCTACACCTTC
CASSLSQIHGGSYGYTF
>TRBV6-5|.|.|TRBJ1-2
TGTGCCAGCAGTTACTCGGGAGGGGGAAAGAACTATGGCTACACCTTC
CASSYSGGGKNYGYTF
>TRBV5-5|once|.|TRBJ1-1
TGTGCCAGCACCGCCCAGATGAACACTGAAGCTTTCTTT
CASTAQMNTEAFF
>TRBV6-5|.|.|TRBJ2-3
TGTGCCAGCAGTTACCCGCCGCCTTACACAGATACGCAGTATTTT
CASSYPPPYTDTQYF
>TRBV28|.|.|TRBJ1-2
TGTGCCAGCAGTTCCGGGCCGCGAGGCTACACCTTC
CASSSGPRGYTF
>TRBV7-8|.|.|TRBJ1-1
TGTGCCAGCAGCTTTCTGTCAGGGTCTGACACTGAAGCTTTCTTT
CASSFLSGSDTEAFF
>TRBV6-6|.|TRBD1|TRBJ1-1
TGTGCCAGCAGTTACTCGGCAGGGGGAAACACTGAAGCTTTCTTT
CASSYSAGGNTEAFF
>TRBV11-3|.|.|TRBJ1-1
TGTGCCAGCAGCTTAGACCGGATGAACACTGAAGCTTTCTTT
CASSLDRMNTEAFF
>TRBV15|.|.|TRBJ1-5
TGTGCCACCAGCAGAGGCAGCCGCAATCAGCCCCAGCATTTT
CATSRGSRNQPQHF
>TRBV27|.|TRBD1|TRBJ2-5
TGTGCCAGCAGGATGGGACAGGGGGCGGAGACCCAGTACTTC
CASRMGQGAETQYF
>TRBV12-5|.|.|TRBJ2-2
TGTGCTAGTGGCGTTGGACAGACCATAAACACCGGGGAGCTGTTTTTT
CASGVGQTINTGELFF
>TRBV30|.|.|TRBJ2-1
TGTGCCTGGAGTGTACGTGCGGAGGTCAACAATGAGCAGTTCTTC
CAWSVRAEVNNEQFF
>TRBV5-1|.|.|TRBJ2-5
TGCGCCAGCAAAGTCGGTTCAGGGCAAACTGGGTTAGAGACCCAGTACTTC
CASKVGSGQTGLETQYF
>TRBV5-1|.|.|TRBJ2-3
TGCGCCAGCAGCGCGGGACTTTCTAGCACAGATACGCAGTATTTT
CASSAGLSSTDTQYF
>TRBV5-5|.|.|TRBJ1-1
TGTGCCAGCAGCTTGGCAGGGGCGGGGGCCGCTGAAGCTTTCTTT
CASSLAGAGAAEAFF
>TRBV30|.|.|TRBJ1-1
TGTGCCTGGAGTGTACTTATCAGGGTAAACACTGAAGCTTTCTTT
CAWSVLIRVNTEAFF
>TRBV4-1|.|TRBD1|TRBJ2-1
TGCGCCAGCAGCCAAGACGACAGGGATTTCTACAATGAGCAGTTCTTC
CASSQDDRDFYNEQFF
>TRBV9|.|.|TRBJ1-1
TGTGCCAGCAACCCCCCGGGAGAGGGCGACACTGAAGCTTTCTTT
CASNPPGEGDTEAFF
>TRBV19|.|TRBD2|TRBJ2-5
TGTGCCAGTAGTAGACTAGCGGCCGGGACCTTGGAGACCCAGTACTTC
CASSRLAAGTLETQYF
>TRBV30|.|TRBD1|TRBJ1-5
TGTGCCTGGAGTGCCTACCAGGACAGGGGCAATCAGCCCCAGCATTTT
CAWSAYQDRGNQPQHF
>TRBV9|.|TRBD1|TRBJ2-7
TGTGCCAGCAGCGTATCGGGACAGGGGACCTACTACGAGCAGTACTTC
CASSVSGQGTYYEQYF
>TRBV5-4|.|TRBD2|TRBJ2-5
TGTGCCAGCAGCTCTGCAGGACTAGCACGTGAGACCCAGTACTTC
CASSSAGLARETQYF
>TRBV2|once|.|TRBJ1-5
TGTGCCAGCAGTGAATATATGAGCAATCAGCCCCAGCATTTT
CASSEYMSNQPQHF
>TRBV19|.|TRBD1|TRBJ1-2
TGTGCCAGTAGTACCTGGGGGCAGGGGGCGGTCGGCTACACCTTC
CASSTWGQGAVGYTF
>TRBV2|.|.|TRBJ1-5
TGTGCCAGCAGTCCTACACAGGGTAAGGGCAATCAGCCCCAGCATTTT
CASSPTQGKGNQPQHF
>TRBV2|.|.|TRBJ1-1
TGTGCCAGCAGTTTAAGCAGGTCTACCACTGAAGCTTTCTTT
CASSLSRSTTEAFF
>TRBV2|.|TRBD1|TRBJ2-2
TGTGCCAGCAGGACAGGGGCCGCCGGGTACACCGGGGAGCTGTTTTTT
CASRTGAAGYTGELFF
>TRBV28|.|.|TRBJ1-1
TGTGCCAGCAGTTTAAACGGTGGCACTGAAGCTTTCTTT
CASSLNGGTEAFF
>TRBV11-3|.|.|TRBJ2-5
TGTGCCAGCAGCTCGCCCCCCGGGCAGCCCTGTGAGACCCAGTACTTC
CASSSPPGQPCETQYF
>TRBV10-1|once|.|TRBJ2-1
TGCGCCAGCAGTGAGGCAGGACGAAACAATGAGCAGTTCTTC
CASSEAGRNNEQFF
>TRBV19|.|TRBD1|TRBJ2-7
TGTGCCAGTAGTATGAGCAGGGGGCTCTACGAGCAGTACTTC
CASSMSRGLYEQYF
>TRBV25-1|once|TRBD2|TRBJ2-5
TGTGCCAGCAGTGAATGGGGGCTAGCGGGGGTCGAGACCCAGTACTTC
CASSEWGLAGVETQYF
>TRBV7-9|.|TRBD2|TRBJ2-1
TGTGCCAGCAGCTTAGCAGTGCGGGGGGGCCATGGTGAGCAGTTCTTC
CASSLAVRGGHGEQFF